What follows are 21 T cell receptor beta chains derived from one specimen sequenced in a study of blood T cell repertoires in COVID-19. Generated by immunoSEQ multiplex PCR, the TCRdb table keeps only in-frame clones and is missing some. The top ten hold about 1.7% of the sample, which has about 250,000 clones, around 86% seen once. Sample: peripheral blood. These receptors all stem from a woman in her sixties who had recovered from COVID-19.

The chain carries TRBV7-3 and TRBJ2-1; 16 bases match TRBD2. The V segment lost 4 bases and the J segment 2 bases; nucleotides outside the gene matches: 8. Germline V gene sequence: CDR1 SGHTA, CDR2 FQGTGA. This CDR3 comprises 19 residues. CDR3 coding DNA: TGTGCCAGCAGCTACGTTGGGACTAGCGGGGGGGCCGCCTACAATGAGCAGTTCTTC. It translates to CASSYVGTSGGAAYNEQFF.

The chain carries TRBV7-3 and TRBJ2-3; D is undetermined. The V and J ends lost 5 bases and 3 bases respectively, with 9 bases between them. This CDR3 contains 13 residues. Germline V gene data show CDR1 as SGHTA and CDR2 as FQGTGA. The CDR3 coding sequence is TGTGCCAGCAGCCTAGAGCGAACAGATACGCAGTATTTT. It encodes CASSLERTDTQYF.

This clone occurred once. The chain combines TRBV11-2 with TRBJ2-1; the match to TRBD2 covers 11 bases. Germline V lookup: CDR1 SGHAT, CDR2 FQNNGV. The CDR3 runs to 18 residues. Losses at the gene ends were 0 bases for V and 5 bases for J; bases not matched to a gene: 9. The CDR3: CASSLDRGLGLADNEQFF. The CDR3 nucleotides are TGTGCCAGCAGCTTAGATCGGGGGTTGGGACTAGCGGACAATGAGCAGTTCTTC.

This chain connects TRBV11-2 to TRBJ1-3; D is perhaps TRBD1 (6 bases). The CDR3 covers 16 residues. V was trimmed by 5 bases and J by 4 bases, leaving 18 bases between them. CDR1 is SGHAT, CDR2 FQNNGV, per germline. Here the CDR3 reads CASSLIRSGTGNTIYF. CDR3 in DNA: TGTGCCAGCAGCCTAATAAGGTCCGGGACAGGAAACACCATATATTTT.

CDR3 amino acids: CASSPLRGGGEQYF. The CDR3 DNA follows: TGTGCCAGCAGCCCGCTCCGGGGGGGCGGCGAGCAGTACTTC. This chain uses TRBV11-3 with TRBJ2-7; 8 bases agree with TRBD2. Per the germline V gene, CDR1 is SGHNT and CDR2 is YENEEA. The CDR3 runs to 14 residues. The junction had 9 bases not matched to a gene; V was cut back by 5 bases and J by 6 bases.

Concerning this clone: Distinct nucleotide sequences in the sample also encode this CDR3. The V and J genes are TRBV9 and TRBJ1-1; D is possibly TRBD1 (6 bases). V was shortened by 3 bases and J by 8 bases, with 14 bases between the two germline ends. CDR3 length: 13 amino acids. The germline CDR1 and CDR2 sequences are SGDLS and YYNGEE. CDR3 DNA: TGTGCCAGCAGCGCAGGGGTGGGGACCGAAGCTTTCTTT. Its protein is CASSAGVGTEAFF.

The V call is TRBV2, the J call TRBJ1-5, with a tentative D call TRBD1 (6 bases). Trimming cost V 3 bases and J 3 bases, with 12 bases left between them. The CDR3 runs 15 residues. CDR1 is SNHLY and CDR2 is FYNNEI in the germline V gene. CDR3 sequence: CASSEMWGPNQPQHF. In DNA form, the CDR3 reads TGTGCCAGCAGTGAGATGTGGGGGCCCAATCAGCCCCAGCATTTT.

Of note for this clone: The same CDR3 is also encoded by other DNA sequences in this sample. The CDR3 spells CASRWGQGGNQPQHF. For the CDR3, the DNA is TGTGCCAGCAGATGGGGACAGGGGGGGAATCAGCCCCAGCATTTT. V usage is TRBV28 and J usage is TRBJ1-5; 11 nucleotides line up with TRBD1. The germline V gene has CDR1 MDHEN and CDR2 SYDVKM. V lost 6 bases and J lost 4; bases outside the gene matches: 5. The CDR3 is 15 residues long.

The gene calls are TRBV4-2 and TRBJ1-5; D perhaps matches TRBD1 (5 bases). The germline V and J ends were trimmed by 0 bases and 5 bases, with 14 bases remaining between them. The CDR3 contains 16 residues. In germline, CDR1 is LGHNA, CDR2 YNFKEQ. CDR3 loop: CASSQDLGRVHQPQHF. DNA for the CDR3: TGTGCCAGCAGCCAAGATCTGGGCAGGGTCCATCAGCCCCAGCATTTT.

The chain has TRBV3-1 (or the pseudogene TRBV3-2) and TRBJ2-3; maybe TRBD2 (6 bases). From germline, CDR1 is LGHDT and CDR2 YNNKEL (reference sequence). This CDR3 is built from 13 residues. The ends were cut back, 8 bases at V and 5 bases at J, with 14 bases in the middle. CDR3 sequence reads: CASWGRRGDTQYF. CDR3 DNA sequence: TGTGCCAGCTGGGGTCGGAGGGGAGATACGCAGTATTTT.

The CDR3 DNA reads as TGTGCCAGCAGTTTAGGGACTTCCTACGAGCAGTACTTC. This encodes CASSLGTSYEQYF. The chain joins TRBV12-3 or TRBV12-4 to TRBJ2-7, with TRBD2 as a possible D gene (5 bases). The CDR3 spans 13 residues. V shed 1 base and J shed 1 base, with 5 bases lying between them.

V usage is TRBV19 and J usage is TRBJ2-4, with a tentative D call TRBD1 (6 bases). Trimming stripped 4 bases from V and 0 bases from J, with 13 bases between. The CDR3 is 16 amino acids. CDR1 is LNHDA and CDR2 is SQIVND in the germline V gene (reference sequence). The CDR3 sequence: CASSTGTSLAKNIQYF. The CDR3 DNA is TGTGCCAGTAGTACCGGGACATCACTAGCCAAAAACATTCAGTACTTC.

The genes are TRBV3-1 (or the pseudogene TRBV3-2) and TRBJ1-4; D not certain. The germline V and J ends were trimmed by 5 bases and 3 bases, with 13 bases remaining between them. The CDR3 is made up of 15 amino acids. CDR1 is LGHDT and CDR2 is YNNKEL in the germline V gene (reference sequence). The CDR3 DNA is TGTGCCAGCAGCAAACGGGAAGGTGCTAATGAAAAACTGTTTTTT. It is translated as CASSKREGANEKLFF.

This rearrangement joins TRBV7-9 to TRBJ2-7, with 8 positions matching TRBD1. V dropped 1 base and J dropped 6; count of bases not matched to a gene: 8. Germline CDR1 reads SEHNR; CDR2 reads FQNEAQ (reference sequence). The CDR3 totals 15 residues. As DNA, the CDR3 is TGTGCCAGCAGCTTAGGCGCGGGGACAGGAGGCGAGCAGTACTTC. The encoded protein is CASSLGAGTGGEQYF.

CDR3 DNA sequence: TGCAGCGTTGAATCCCGGGACAGGGGGCTCTACGAGCAGTACTTC. This encodes CSVESRDRGLYEQYF. The rearrangement links TRBV29-1 to TRBJ2-7; 12 bases fit TRBD1. The CDR3 length is 15 residues. Germline V gene lookup returns CDR1 SQVTM and CDR2 ANQGSEA. Trimming removed 2 bases from V and 3 bases from J; junction bases left unmatched: 5.

CDR3 residues: CASSQRQAISGANVLTF. The CDR3, as DNA: TGTGCCAGCAGCCAACGACAGGCAATCTCTGGGGCCAACGTCCTGACTTTC. This chain uses TRBV7-2 with TRBJ2-6; D might be TRBD1 (6 bases). The CDR3 has 17 residues. Trimming shortened V by 5 bases and J by 0 bases, and 14 bases separated the two germline ends. Germline CDR1 and CDR2: SGHTA and FQGNSA.

The V and J genes are TRBV29-1 and TRBJ2-3; TRBD2 matches at 8 bases. Germline lookup yields CDR1 SQVTM and CDR2 ANQGSEA. Trimming took 3 bases from V and 11 from J; bases not matched to a gene: 7. The CDR3 extends over 12 amino acids. The CDR3 nucleotides read TGCAGCGTTGACGGGGGGGCCCTCTGGCAGTATTTT. This encodes CSVDGGALWQYF.

The V and J genes are TRBV9 and TRBJ1-1; 8 positions agree with TRBD1. Germline V gene sequence: CDR1 SGDLS, CDR2 YYNGEE. The CDR3 loop spans 15 amino acids. Germline trimming cut 4 bases from V and 6 bases from J; bases unmatched to any gene: 11. In nucleotides, the CDR3 is TGTGCCAGCAGCCCTCGGCAGGGGGCAGGTGCTGAAGCTTTCTTT. Protein: CASSPRQGAGAEAFF.

This clone was recorded a few times. The gene calls are TRBV9 and TRBJ2-1; no reliable D call. Germline CDR1 and CDR2: SGDLS and YYNGEE. The CDR3 is 13 amino acids. V lost 0 bases and J 12 bases, leaving 13 bases between the germline ends. CDR3 in DNA: TGTGCCAGCAGCGTAGATATCGAGTCCGGGCAGTTCTTC. Protein product: CASSVDIESGQFF.

The V gene is TRBV5-6, the J gene TRBJ1-6; a possible D gene is TRBD1 (5 bases). The germline V gene encodes CDR1 SGHDT and CDR2 YYEEEE. Trimming took off 0 bases at V and 5 bases at J, with 15 bases between the two ends. This CDR3 contains 17 residues. The CDR3 nucleotides are TGTGCCAGCAGCTTGGCGCCAGGGAGGTCCGATAATTCACCCCTCCACTTT. Translated: CASSLAPGRSDNSPLHF.

The rearrangement uses TRBV5-5 and TRBJ1-6, with 11 bases aligning to TRBD1. V gave up 2 bases and J gave up 7 bases; unmatched junction bases: 5. The CDR3 extends over 16 amino acids. CDR1 SGHKS and CDR2 YYEKEE come from the germline V gene (reference sequence). Here the CDR3 DNA reads TGTGCCAGCAGCTTTAGCCGGGACAGGGGGAATTCACCCCTCCACTTT. Amino acids: CASSFSRDRGNSPLHF.